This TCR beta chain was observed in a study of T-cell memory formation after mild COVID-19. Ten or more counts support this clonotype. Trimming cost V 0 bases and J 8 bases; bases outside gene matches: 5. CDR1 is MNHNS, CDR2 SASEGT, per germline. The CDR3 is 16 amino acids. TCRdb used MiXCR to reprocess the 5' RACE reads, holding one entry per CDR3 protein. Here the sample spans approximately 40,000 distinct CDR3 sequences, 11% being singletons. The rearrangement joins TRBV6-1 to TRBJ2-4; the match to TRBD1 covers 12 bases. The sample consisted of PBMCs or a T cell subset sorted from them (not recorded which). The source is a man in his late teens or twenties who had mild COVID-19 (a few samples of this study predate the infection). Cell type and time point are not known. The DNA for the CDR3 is TGTGCCAGCAGTGAAGCGCAGGGGACAGGGGGCGACATTCAGTACTTC. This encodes CASSEAQGTGGDIQYF.